Presented here are 21 T cell receptor beta chains from one specimen sequenced in a study of vaccination effects on CD4 cells after COVID-19. These receptors have no known antigen. After expansion with viral peptide pools in the ViraFEST assay, antigen-specific CD4+ T cells were sequenced. Culture lasted about 11 days before CD4+ T cell isolation. Confirmation by PCR established that the person had SARS-CoV-2 infection between March and December 2020. Here immunoSEQ multiplex PCR was the method, and the copy in TCRdb shows in-frame clones only, minus some. The repertoire holds tens of thousands of clones, with around 79% as singletons. Sequences were derived from CD4+ T cells from PBMCs cultured with HCoV-NL63 spike peptides, sampled before COVID-19 vaccination. These receptors were obtained from a human donor who had a prior SARS-CoV-2 infection.

Notes on this clone: This specimen includes other DNA sequences encoding the same CDR3. The rearrangement links TRBV2 to TRBJ1-1; unclear D gene. The V gene lost 9 bases and the J gene lost 1 base, with 6 bases spanning the gap. The germline CDR1 and CDR2 sequences are SNHLY and FYNNEI. The CDR3 is 11 amino acids. The CDR3, as DNA: TGTGCCAGTTCGAGGAACACTGAAGCTTTCTTT. This translates into CASSRNTEAFF.

V is TRBV7-2 and J is TRBJ2-2; D unclear. Germline loops: CDR1 SGHTA, CDR2 FQGNSA. This CDR3 region has 14 residues. V was trimmed by 3 bases and J by 1 base, leaving 6 bases between them. CDR3 residues: CASSFYRNTGELFF. The CDR3 region has the DNA TGTGCCAGCAGCTTTTACAGGAACACCGGGGAGCTGTTTTTT.

The rearrangement uses TRBV7-2 and TRBJ2-7, with 8 bases lining up with TRBD2. The CDR3 loop spans 15 amino acids. Germline values: CDR1 SGHTA, CDR2 FQGNSA. Trimming took 1 base from V and 6 from J; bases not matched to a gene: 8. The CDR3 is CASSLVYGGATEQYF. For the CDR3, the DNA is TGTGCCAGCAGCTTAGTGTACGGGGGGGCCACCGAGCAGTACTTC.

The chain links TRBV2 to TRBJ1-2, with 10 bases fitting TRBD1. This CDR3 has 15 amino acids. Germline trimming cut 3 bases from V and 7 bases from J; bases unmatched to any gene: 8. Germline lookup yields CDR1 SNHLY and CDR2 FYNNEI. The CDR3 DNA reads TGTGCCAGCAGTGATACGGGACAGGGGTCTGGTGGCTACACCTTC. This gives the protein CASSDTGQGSGGYTF.

V and J are TRBV2 and TRBJ2-5, with 7 bases lining up with TRBD2. Germline CDR1 and CDR2: SNHLY and FYNNEI. This CDR3 contains 13 residues. CDR3 sequence: CAGGANRQETQYF. The CDR3 region has the DNA TGTGCGGGAGGGGCAAATAGGCAAGAGACCCAGTACTTC. Full variable domain (remainder filled in from reference TRBV2 and TRBJ2-5): EPEVTQTPSHQVTQMGQEVILRCVPISNHLYFYWYRQILGQKVEFLVSFYNNEISEKSEIFDDQFSVERPDGSNFTLKIRSTKLEDSAMYFCAGGANRQETQYFGPGTRLLVL.

The chain recombines TRBV2 with TRBJ1-4; D not resolved. The CDR3 length is 13 residues. CDR1 SNHLY and CDR2 FYNNEI come from the germline V gene. The germline V and J ends were trimmed by 9 bases and 4 bases, with 12 bases remaining between them. CDR3 region: CARTSGYNEKLFF. CDR3 bases: TGTGCCAGGACTTCAGGCTATAATGAAAAACTGTTTTTT.

This chain uses TRBV11-3 with TRBJ1-1, with no clear D. Looked up from germline, CDR1 is SGHNT and CDR2 is YENEEA. This CDR3 has 12 amino acids. Trimming took 2 bases from V and 7 from J, leaving 8 bases between them. The DNA of the CDR3 is TGTGCCAGCAGCTTACGCGGGATTGAAGCTTTCTTT. It codes for CASSLRGIEAFF. The variable domain in full, with the rest retrieved from reference TRBV11-3 and TRBJ1-1, is EAGVVQSPRYKIIEKKQPVAFWCNPISGHNTLYWYLQNLGQGPELLIRYENEEAVDDSQLPKDRFSAERLKGVDSTLKIQPAELGDSAVYLCASSLRGIEAFFGQGTRLTVV.

CDR3 nucleotide sequence: TGCGCCAGCAGCTTAACAGGGGCTCCCACTGAAGCTTTCTTT. Protein product: CASSLTGAPTEAFF. The chain carries TRBV5-1 and TRBJ1-1; 7 bases are a match to TRBD1. CDR1 and CDR2 from the germline V gene are SGHRS and YFSETQ. J gave up 4 bases and V 2 bases, and 5 bases lay outside the gene matches. This CDR3 is 14 amino acids long.

V is TRBV2 and J is TRBJ2-5, with 10 bases aligning to TRBD2. V trimming: 5 bases; J trimming: 4 bases; junction bases outside the gene matches: 7. From germline, CDR1 is SNHLY and CDR2 FYNNEI. CDR3 length equals 15 residues. In DNA, the CDR3 is TGTGCCAGCAGTCTTACTAGACTAGCGGGAGAGACCCAGTACTTC. Residues: CASSLTRLAGETQYF.

CDR3 in DNA: TGTGCCAGCAGTGATATAAGCGGGGCGGGAGATACGCAGTATTTT. It is translated as CASSDISGAGDTQYF. V gene TRBV2 combines with J gene TRBJ2-3; TRBD2 matches 7 bases. V shed 3 bases, J shed 5 bases, and the junction held 8 bases outside the gene matches. CDR1 is SNHLY and CDR2 is FYNNEI in the germline V gene. CDR3 size: 15 residues.

A few counts support this clone. V and J are TRBV7-2 and TRBJ2-7; 9 nucleotides agree with TRBD2. The J segment lost 3 bases and the V segment lost 0 bases, leaving 6 bases of the junction unmatched. This CDR3 has 16 amino acids. Germline CDR1 is SGHTA and CDR2 is FQGNSA. The CDR3 DNA sequence: TGTGCCAGCAGCTTAGCGGGTAGCGGGGGAATCTACGAGCAGTACTTC. It yields the protein CASSLAGSGGIYEQYF.

The J gene is TRBJ2-2, the V gene TRBV2; no clear D gene. This CDR3 comprises 14 residues. Per the germline V gene, CDR1 is SNHLY and CDR2 is FYNNEI. V was clipped by 1 base and J by 7 bases, with 10 bases between them. The CDR3 reads CASSEEVFGGELFF. Here the CDR3 DNA reads TGTGCCAGCAGTGAAGAGGTCTTCGGCGGGGAGCTGTTTTTT.

The CDR3 bases are TGTGCCAGTAGTATACAGGAGACTTCAGCTTTCTTT. Its protein is CASSIQETSAFF. The chain combines TRBV19 with TRBJ1-1; D is unresolved. Deletions cut 2 bases from V and 10 bases from J, with 11 bases between. The germline CDR1 and CDR2 sequences are LNHDA and SQIVND (reference sequence). The CDR3 sequence is 12 residues long.

J is TRBJ1-4 and V is TRBV27, with a tentative D call TRBD1 (6 bases). The CDR3 has 13 residues. Germline V lookup: CDR1 MNHEY, CDR2 SMNVEV (reference sequence). With 8 bases removed from V and 7 bases from J, the gap between germline ends came to 14 bases. The CDR3, as DNA: TGTGCCAGCGGGAACCACAGGGTTGAAAAACTGTTTTTT. Amino acid sequence: CASGNHRVEKLFF.

This chain links TRBV30 with TRBJ1-2, with D unresolved. The CDR3 loop spans 15 amino acids. V was shortened by 3 bases and J by 4 bases, with 18 bases between the two germline ends. The germline gives CDR1 GTSNPN, CDR2 SVGIG (reference sequence). The CDR3 is CAWSLGGAAGYGYTF. In nucleotides, the CDR3 is TGTGCCTGGAGCTTGGGAGGAGCGGCAGGCTATGGCTACACCTTC.

The chain has TRBV24-1 and TRBJ2-3; D gene ambiguous. Germline V CDR1 and CDR2: KGHDR, SFDVKD. CDR3 length equals 16 residues. V was trimmed by 4 bases and J by 3 bases, leaving 16 bases between them. CDR3 residues: CATSDPIGPGTDTQYF. In DNA, the CDR3 is TGTGCCACCAGTGACCCCATAGGGCCTGGGACAGATACGCAGTATTTT.

This sequence joins TRBV4-1 and TRBJ1-1; the D is unclear. This CDR3 comprises 16 residues. In germline, CDR1 is MGHRA, CDR2 YSYEKL. V lost 2 bases and J lost 3, with 16 bases in between. CDR3 DNA: TGCGCCAGCAGCCAACAGCTACAATTCGGGGACACTGAAGCTTTCTTT. This sequence encodes CASSQQLQFGDTEAFF.

This chain's CDR3 is CASSLAPAFLAREQYF. The CDR3 bases are TGTGCCAGCAGCCTCGCGCCAGCGTTCTTAGCAAGGGAGCAGTACTTC. The chain couples TRBV9 to TRBJ2-7; no clear D. This CDR3 has 16 residues. The V end was cut by 4 bases, the J end by 7 bases, with 24 bases between. CDR1 SGDLS and CDR2 YYNGEE come from the germline V gene.

J is TRBJ1-2 and V is TRBV10-3; no reliable D call. The CDR3 consists of 13 residues. Trimming removed 0 bases at V and 7 bases at J, with 9 bases between. Germline CDR1 is ENHRY and CDR2 is SYGVKD. The DNA of the CDR3 is TGTGCCATCAGTGAGTCAGCTTGGTCTGGCTACACCTTC. This gives the protein CAISESAWSGYTF.

This clone is a singleton in its sample. V usage is TRBV9 and J usage is TRBJ2-5; D might be TRBD1 (5 bases). From germline, CDR1 is SGDLS and CDR2 YYNGEE. Trimming pared 1 base from V and 1 base from J, leaving 11 bases between. This CDR3 contains 15 residues. In DNA, the CDR3 is TGTGCCAGCAGCGTAATAGGACATTCCCAAGAGACCCAGTACTTC. This gives the protein CASSVIGHSQETQYF.

Note on this clone: The germline gene is not matched at one end of the junction; a read error may be the cause. The gene calls are TRBV11-3 and TRBJ2-2, with a possible D match to TRBD2 (6 bases). CDR1 is SGHNT and CDR2 is YENEEA in the germline V gene. The CDR3 is 16 amino acids. This chain's CDR3 is CASSYPPGEDTGELFF. The CDR3 DNA follows: TGTGCCAGCAGCTATCCCCCGGGGGAGGACACCGGTGAGCTGTTTTTT.